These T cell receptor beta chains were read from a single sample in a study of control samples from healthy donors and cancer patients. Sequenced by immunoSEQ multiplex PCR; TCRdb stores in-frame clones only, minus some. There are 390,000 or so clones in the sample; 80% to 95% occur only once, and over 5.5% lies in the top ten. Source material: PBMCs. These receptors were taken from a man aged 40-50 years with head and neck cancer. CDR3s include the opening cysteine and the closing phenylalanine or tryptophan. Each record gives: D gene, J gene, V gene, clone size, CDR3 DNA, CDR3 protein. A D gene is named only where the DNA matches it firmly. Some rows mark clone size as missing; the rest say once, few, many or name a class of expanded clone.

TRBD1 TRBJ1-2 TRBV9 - TGTGCCAGCAGCGTCGACAGGGCGCTGGGGTTTCGGGATGGCTACACCTTC CASSVDRALGFRDGYTF
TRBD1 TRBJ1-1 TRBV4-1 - TGCGCCAGCAGCCAAGATGCACAGGAGGGGGCGGACACTGAAGCTTTCTTT CASSQDAQEGADTEAFF
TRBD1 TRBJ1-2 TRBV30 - TGTGCCTGGAGCCAAAACAGGGGTTATGGCTACACCTTC CAWSQNRGYGYTF
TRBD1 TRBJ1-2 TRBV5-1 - TGCGCCAGCAGCTTGGAACAGGGGGCGCTCGGAACTCATGGCTACACCTTC CASSLEQGALGTHGYTF
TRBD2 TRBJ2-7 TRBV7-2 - TGTGCCAGCAGCTTAGGGCTAGCGGTTTCCTACGAGCAGTACTTC CASSLGLAVSYEQYF
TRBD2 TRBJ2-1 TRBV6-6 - TGTGCCAGCAGCCCCCTAGCGGGGACCTACAATGAGCAGTTCTTC CASSPLAGTYNEQFF
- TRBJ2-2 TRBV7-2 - TGTGCCAGCAGCTTAGCCCTATCGAACACCGGGGAGCTGTTTTTT CASSLALSNTGELFF
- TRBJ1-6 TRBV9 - TGTGCCAGCAGCCCGGGACCGCCGAATTCACCCCTCCACTTT CASSPGPPNSPLHF
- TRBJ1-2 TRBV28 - TGTGCCAGCATGGCAGGGACGGGTTATGGCTACACCTTC CASMAGTGYGYTF
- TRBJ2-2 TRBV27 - TGTGCCAGCAGTACCAACACCGGGGAGCTGTTTTTT CASSTNTGELFF
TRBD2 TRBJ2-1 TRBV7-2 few TGTGCCAGCAGCTTACTAGCGGGGGGGCTATACAATGAGCAGTTCTTC CASSLLAGGLYNEQFF
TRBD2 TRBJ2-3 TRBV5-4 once TGTGCCAGCAGCTTCGGGACTAGCGCTAGCACAGATACGCAGTATTTT CASSFGTSASTDTQYF
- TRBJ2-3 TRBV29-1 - TGCAGCGTTGTCGAGTCCAAACGTACAGATACGCAGTATTTT CSVVESKRTDTQYF
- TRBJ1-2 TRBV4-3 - TGCGCCAGCAGCCTAGCACGGAGAGAGTATGGCTACACCTTC CASSLARREYGYTF
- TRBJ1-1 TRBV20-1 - TGCAGTGCTGGGGCCACTGAAGCTTTCTTT CSAGATEAFF
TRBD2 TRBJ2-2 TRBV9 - TGTGCCAGCAGCCTCGTGGTAGCGGGGCGGACCGGGGAGCTGTTTTTT CASSLVVAGRTGELFF
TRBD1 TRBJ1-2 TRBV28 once TGTGCCAGCAGTTTGACCAATCTCCGACAGGGTGGCTACACCTTC CASSLTNLRQGGYTF
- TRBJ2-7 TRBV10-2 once TGCGCCAGCAGTGATGGGGCACCCTACGAGCAGTACTTC CASSDGAPYEQYF
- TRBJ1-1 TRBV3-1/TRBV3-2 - TGTGCCAGCAGCCATCAGGGCGGGTTTCGGAACACTGAAGCTTTCTTT CASSHQGGFRNTEAFF
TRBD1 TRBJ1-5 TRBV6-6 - TGTGCCAGCAGTCCGAAACCGACAGGGTTCGGTTATAGCAATCAGCCCCAGCATTTT CASSPKPTGFGYSNQPQHF
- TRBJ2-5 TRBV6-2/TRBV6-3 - TGTGCCAGCAGTCTGCTCGCGGAGACCCAGTACTTC CASSLLAETQYF
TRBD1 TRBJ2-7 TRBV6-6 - TGTGCCAGCAGCCTCCCCCAGGGGGTCTACGAGCAGTACTTC CASSLPQGVYEQYF
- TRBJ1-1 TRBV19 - TGTGCCAGTAGTAAGGCGGGGGTCTCGATGAACACTGAAGCTTTCTTT CASSKAGVSMNTEAFF
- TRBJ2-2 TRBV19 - TGTGCCAGTAGTTCCCCCAGCGTCTCGAACACCGGGGAGCTGTTTTTT CASSSPSVSNTGELFF
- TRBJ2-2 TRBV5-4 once TGTGCCAGCAGCTGGGACATTTTCACCGGGGAGCTGTTTTTT CASSWDIFTGELFF
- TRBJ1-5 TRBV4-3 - TGCGCCAGCAGCCAAAGTCATGTCTATGGGGGTATGAATCAGCCCCAGCATTTT CASSQSHVYGGMNQPQHF
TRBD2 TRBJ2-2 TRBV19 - TGTGCCAGTAGTATCGGGACTAGCACGAACACCGGGGAGCTGTTTTTT CASSIGTSTNTGELFF
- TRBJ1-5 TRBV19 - TGTGCCAGTAGTCAATCGGCGGGAATCAATCAGCCCCAGCATTTT CASSQSAGINQPQHF
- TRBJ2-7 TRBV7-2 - TGTGCCAGCAGCTCAGCACGGACCGGCTACGAGCAGTACTTC CASSSARTGYEQYF
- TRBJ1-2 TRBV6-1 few TGTGCCAGCAGTGAAGGGGCTTTCTATGGCTACACCTTC CASSEGAFYGYTF
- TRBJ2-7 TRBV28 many TGTGCCAGCAGTTTACAGTGGGCAGGAGTAACCTACGAGCAGTACTTC CASSLQWAGVTYEQYF
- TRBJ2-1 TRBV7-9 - TGTGCCAGCAGCCAACTTGATGAGCAGTTCTTC CASSQLDEQFF
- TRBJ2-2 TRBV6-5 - TGTGCCCGGAAGAACACCGGGGAGCTGTTTTTT CARKNTGELFF
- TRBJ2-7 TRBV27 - TGTGCCAGCGGGTCGACTGGCCACGAGCAGTACTTC CASGSTGHEQYF
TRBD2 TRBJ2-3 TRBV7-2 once TGTGCCAGCAGCTCAAGAGCTAGCGGGGGGCCCGGAAATACGCAGTATTTT CASSSRASGGPGNTQYF
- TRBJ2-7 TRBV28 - TGTGCCAGCAGTTTTATGGCTAGCGTTGGCTACGAGCAGTACTTC CASSFMASVGYEQYF
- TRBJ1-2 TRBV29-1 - TGCAGCGTTGAAAGACGGGGAGCTAACTATGGCTACACCTTC CSVERRGANYGYTF
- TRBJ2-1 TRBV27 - TGTGCCGGCAGTCCCCCCTTCAGGCGCTACCCGATCAGGAATGAGCAGTTCTTC CAGSPPFRRYPIRNEQFF
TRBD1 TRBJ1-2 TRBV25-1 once TGTGCCAGCAGCGACAGGGTGGGCGGAAGGGGCTACACCTTC CASSDRVGGRGYTF
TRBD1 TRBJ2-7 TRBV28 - TGTGCCAGCAGTTCCACCACAGGGGGGCCTACCTACGAGCAGTACTTC CASSSTTGGPTYEQYF
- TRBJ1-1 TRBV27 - TGTGCCAGCAGTTGGACGGGGGCAGGCACTGAAGCTTTCTTT CASSWTGAGTEAFF
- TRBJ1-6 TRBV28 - TGTGCCAGCAGACCCCAGGCCCCCTATAATTCACCCCTCCACTTT CASRPQAPYNSPLHF
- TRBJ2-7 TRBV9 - TGTGCCAGCAGCGGAAGCCGGGACCCTGACTACGAGCAGTACTTC CASSGSRDPDYEQYF
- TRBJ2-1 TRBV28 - TGTGCCAGCAGTTTACCTAGCAGGGCCCATGAGCAGTTCTTC CASSLPSRAHEQFF
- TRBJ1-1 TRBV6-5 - TGTGCCAGCAGGGGGCTCGGCACTGAAGCTTTCTTT CASRGLGTEAFF
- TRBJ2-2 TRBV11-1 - TGTGCCAGCAGCCCCAGGGGGGTGGACACCGGGGAGCTGTTTTTT CASSPRGVDTGELFF
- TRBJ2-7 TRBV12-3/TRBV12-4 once TGTGCCAGCAGTGCCCCGGGACAGCAGTACTTC CASSAPGQQYF
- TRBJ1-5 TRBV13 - TGTGCCAGCAGCCCCGACAGCTACAATCAGCCCCAGCATTTT CASSPDSYNQPQHF
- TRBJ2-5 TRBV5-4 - TGTGCCAGCAGCTTGGACAGGGCGGAGACCCAGTACTTC CASSLDRAETQYF
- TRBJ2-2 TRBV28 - TGTGCCAGCAGCAAGGTTACCGGGGAGCTGTTTTTT CASSKVTGELFF
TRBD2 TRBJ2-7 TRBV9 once TGTGCCAGCAGCGAGGCGGACGGGGGTAGCGGGACATTGGAGAGCTACGAGCAGTACTTC CASSEADGGSGTLESYEQYF
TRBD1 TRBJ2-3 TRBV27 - TGTGCCAGCAGTTTGAAGGGGGCTAGGTCTCAAACAGATACGCAGTATTTT CASSLKGARSQTDTQYF
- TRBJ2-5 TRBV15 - TGTGCCACCAGCAGGGGCTTCGGACAGCTCCAAGAGACCCAGTACTTC CATSRGFGQLQETQYF